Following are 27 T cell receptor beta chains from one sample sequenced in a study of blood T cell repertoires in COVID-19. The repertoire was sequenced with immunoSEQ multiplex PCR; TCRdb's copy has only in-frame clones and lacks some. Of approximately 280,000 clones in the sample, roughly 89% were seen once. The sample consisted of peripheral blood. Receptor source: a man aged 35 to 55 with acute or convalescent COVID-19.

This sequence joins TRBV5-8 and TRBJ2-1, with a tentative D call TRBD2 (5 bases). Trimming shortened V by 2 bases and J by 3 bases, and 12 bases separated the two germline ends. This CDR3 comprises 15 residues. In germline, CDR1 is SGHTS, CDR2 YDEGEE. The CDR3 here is CASSLRGMDYNEQFF. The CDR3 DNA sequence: TGTGCCAGCAGCTTAAGAGGGATGGACTACAATGAGCAGTTCTTC.

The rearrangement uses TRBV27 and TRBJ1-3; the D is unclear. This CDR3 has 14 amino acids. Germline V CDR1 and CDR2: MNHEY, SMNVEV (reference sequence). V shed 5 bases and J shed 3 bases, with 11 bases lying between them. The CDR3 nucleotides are TGTGCCAGCAGTGCAAGTGGCGGTGGAAACACCATATATTTT. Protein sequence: CASSASGGGNTIYF.

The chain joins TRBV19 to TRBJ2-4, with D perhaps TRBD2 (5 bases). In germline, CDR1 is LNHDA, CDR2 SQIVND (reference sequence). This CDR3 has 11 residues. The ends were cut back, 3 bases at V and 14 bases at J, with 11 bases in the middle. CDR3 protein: CASSMGRDKYF. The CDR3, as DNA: TGTGCCAGTAGTATGGGCCGGGATAAGTACTTC.

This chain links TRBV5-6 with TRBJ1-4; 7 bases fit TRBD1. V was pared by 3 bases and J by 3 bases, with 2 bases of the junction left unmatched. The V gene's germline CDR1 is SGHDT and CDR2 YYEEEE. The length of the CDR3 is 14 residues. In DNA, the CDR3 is TGTGCCAGCAGCTCTGGGACAGCTAATGAAAAACTGTTTTTT. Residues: CASSSGTANEKLFF.

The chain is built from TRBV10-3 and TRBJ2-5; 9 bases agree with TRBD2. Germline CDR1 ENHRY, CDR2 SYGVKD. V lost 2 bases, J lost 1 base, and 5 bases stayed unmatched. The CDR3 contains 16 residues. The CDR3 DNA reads TGTGCCATCAGTGAGCCCCTGACTAGCGGCCAAGAGACCCAGTACTTC. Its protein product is CAISEPLTSGQETQYF.

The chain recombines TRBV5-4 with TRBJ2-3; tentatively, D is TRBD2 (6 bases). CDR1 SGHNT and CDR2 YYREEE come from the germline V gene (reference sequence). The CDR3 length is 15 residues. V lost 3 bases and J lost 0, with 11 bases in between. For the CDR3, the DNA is TGTGCCAGCAGCTGGGACTTTTCTAGCACAGATACGCAGTATTTT. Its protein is CASSWDFSSTDTQYF.

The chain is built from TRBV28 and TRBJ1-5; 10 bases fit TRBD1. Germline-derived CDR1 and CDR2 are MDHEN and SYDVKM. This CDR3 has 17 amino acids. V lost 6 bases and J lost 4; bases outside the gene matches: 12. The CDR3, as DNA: TGTGCCAGCAGCTCGCCGGGACAGGGGATTAGGAATCAGCCCCAGCATTTT. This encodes CASSSPGQGIRNQPQHF.

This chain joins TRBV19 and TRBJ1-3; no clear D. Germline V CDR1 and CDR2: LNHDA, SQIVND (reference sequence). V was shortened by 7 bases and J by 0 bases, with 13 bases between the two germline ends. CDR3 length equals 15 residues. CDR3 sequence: CASIQTAGSGNTIYF. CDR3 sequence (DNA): TGTGCCAGTATTCAAACAGCGGGCTCTGGAAACACCATATATTTT.

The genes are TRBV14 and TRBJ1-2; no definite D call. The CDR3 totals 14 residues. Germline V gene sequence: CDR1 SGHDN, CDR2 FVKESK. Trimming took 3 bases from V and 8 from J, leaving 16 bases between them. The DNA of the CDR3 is TGTGCCAGCAGCCATGGCGCCCGTGGAGCGGGCTACACCTTC. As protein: CASSHGARGAGYTF.

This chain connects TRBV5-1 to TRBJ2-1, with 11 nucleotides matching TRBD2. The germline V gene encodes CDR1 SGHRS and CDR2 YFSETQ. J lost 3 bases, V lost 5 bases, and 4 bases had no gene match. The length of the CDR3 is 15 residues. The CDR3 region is CASSILAGDYNEQFF. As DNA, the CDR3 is TGCGCCAGCAGTATACTAGCGGGGGACTACAATGAGCAGTTCTTC.

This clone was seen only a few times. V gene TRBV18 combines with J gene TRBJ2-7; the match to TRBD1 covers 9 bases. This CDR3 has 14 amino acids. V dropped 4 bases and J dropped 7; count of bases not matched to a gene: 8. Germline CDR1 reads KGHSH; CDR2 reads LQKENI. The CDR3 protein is CASSLQGAMGEQYF. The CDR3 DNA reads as TGTGCCAGCTCACTACAGGGGGCTATGGGGGAGCAGTACTTC.

CDR3 coding DNA: TGCGCCAGCAGCCCTCGGCCGGGACTACAGCAAGAGACCCAGTACTTC. Translating gives CASSPRPGLQQETQYF. The chain is built from TRBV5-1 and TRBJ2-5, with 7 positions matching TRBD2. Germline CDR1 reads SGHRS; CDR2 reads YFSETQ. V lost 4 bases, J lost 2 bases, and 11 bases stayed unmatched. The CDR3 runs to 16 residues.

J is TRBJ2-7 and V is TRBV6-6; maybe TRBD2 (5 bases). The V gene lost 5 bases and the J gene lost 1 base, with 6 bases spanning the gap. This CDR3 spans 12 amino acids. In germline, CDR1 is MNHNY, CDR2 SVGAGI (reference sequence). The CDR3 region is CASSGRSYEQYF. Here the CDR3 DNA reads TGTGCCAGCAGTGGGAGATCCTACGAGCAGTACTTC.

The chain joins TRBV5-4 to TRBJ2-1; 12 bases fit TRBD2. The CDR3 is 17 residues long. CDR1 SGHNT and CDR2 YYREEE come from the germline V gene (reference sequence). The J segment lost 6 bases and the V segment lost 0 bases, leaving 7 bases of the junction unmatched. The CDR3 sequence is CASSLELAGGPSNEQFF. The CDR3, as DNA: TGTGCCAGCAGCTTGGAACTAGCGGGGGGCCCTTCCAATGAGCAGTTCTTC.

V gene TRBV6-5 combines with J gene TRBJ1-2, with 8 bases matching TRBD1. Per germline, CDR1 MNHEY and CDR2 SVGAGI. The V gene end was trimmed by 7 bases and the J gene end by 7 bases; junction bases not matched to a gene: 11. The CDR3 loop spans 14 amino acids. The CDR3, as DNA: TGTGCCAGCATCTTCAGGGGGCCATGGGGTGGCTACACCTTC. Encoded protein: CASIFRGPWGGYTF.

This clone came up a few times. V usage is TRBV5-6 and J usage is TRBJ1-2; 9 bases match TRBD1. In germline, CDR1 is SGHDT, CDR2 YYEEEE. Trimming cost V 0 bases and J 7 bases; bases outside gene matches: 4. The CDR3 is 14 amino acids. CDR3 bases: TGTGCCAGCAGCTTGGAACAGGGGGCTGGTGGCTACACCTTC. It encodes CASSLEQGAGGYTF.

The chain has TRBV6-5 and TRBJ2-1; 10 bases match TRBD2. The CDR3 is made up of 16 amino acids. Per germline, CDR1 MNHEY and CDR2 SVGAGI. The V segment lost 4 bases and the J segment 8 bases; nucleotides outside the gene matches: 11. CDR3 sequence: CASSSLLAGGRYEQFF. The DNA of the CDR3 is TGTGCCAGCAGTTCCCTCTTAGCGGGGGGCCGGTATGAGCAGTTCTTC.

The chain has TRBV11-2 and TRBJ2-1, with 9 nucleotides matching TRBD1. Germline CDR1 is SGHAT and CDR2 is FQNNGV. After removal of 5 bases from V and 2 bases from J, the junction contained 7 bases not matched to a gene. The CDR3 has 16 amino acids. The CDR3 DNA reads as TGTGCCAGCAGCCCAGGACAGGGGAAGCCCTACAATGAGCAGTTCTTC. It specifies CASSPGQGKPYNEQFF.

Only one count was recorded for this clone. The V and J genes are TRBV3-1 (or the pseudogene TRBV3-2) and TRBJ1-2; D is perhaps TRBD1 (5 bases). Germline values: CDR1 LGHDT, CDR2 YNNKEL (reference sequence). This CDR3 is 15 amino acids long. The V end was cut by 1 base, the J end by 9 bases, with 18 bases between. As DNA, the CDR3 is TGTGCCAGCAGCCAAGGAAGCGGGGGAAGAGTAAGCTACACCTTC. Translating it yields CASSQGSGGRVSYTF.

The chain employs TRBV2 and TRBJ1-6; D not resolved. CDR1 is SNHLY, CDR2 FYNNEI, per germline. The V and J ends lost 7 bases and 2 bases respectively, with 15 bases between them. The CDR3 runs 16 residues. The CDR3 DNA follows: TGTGCCAGCAAACCCCGGAGCACCACCTATAATTCACCCCTCCACTTT. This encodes CASKPRSTTYNSPLHF.

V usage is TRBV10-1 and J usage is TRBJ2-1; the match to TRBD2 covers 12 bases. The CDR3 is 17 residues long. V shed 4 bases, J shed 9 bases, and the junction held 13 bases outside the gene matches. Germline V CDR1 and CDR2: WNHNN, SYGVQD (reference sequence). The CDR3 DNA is TGCGCCAGCAGTGGTTCTCATCTAGCGGGGGGGCCCAGTGAGCAGTTCTTC. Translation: CASSGSHLAGGPSEQFF.

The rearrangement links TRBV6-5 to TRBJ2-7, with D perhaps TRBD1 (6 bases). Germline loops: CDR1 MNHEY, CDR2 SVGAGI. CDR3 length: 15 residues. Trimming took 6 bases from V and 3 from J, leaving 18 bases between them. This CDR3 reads CASRVQGGSSYEQYF. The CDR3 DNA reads TGTGCCAGCAGGGTACAGGGTGGTAGCAGCTACGAGCAGTACTTC.

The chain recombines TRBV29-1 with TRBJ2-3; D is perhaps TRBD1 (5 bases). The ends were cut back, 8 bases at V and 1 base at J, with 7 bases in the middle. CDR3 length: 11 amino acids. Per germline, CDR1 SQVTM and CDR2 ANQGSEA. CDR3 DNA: TGCAGCATACAGGGCACAGATACGCAGTATTTT. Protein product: CSIQGTDTQYF.

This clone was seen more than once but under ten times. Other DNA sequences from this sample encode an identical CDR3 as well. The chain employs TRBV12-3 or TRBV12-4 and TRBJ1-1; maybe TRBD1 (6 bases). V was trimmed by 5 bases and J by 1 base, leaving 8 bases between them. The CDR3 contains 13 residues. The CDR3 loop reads CASSLQGNTEAFF. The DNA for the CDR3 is TGTGCCAGCAGTCTACAGGGGAACACTGAAGCTTTCTTT.

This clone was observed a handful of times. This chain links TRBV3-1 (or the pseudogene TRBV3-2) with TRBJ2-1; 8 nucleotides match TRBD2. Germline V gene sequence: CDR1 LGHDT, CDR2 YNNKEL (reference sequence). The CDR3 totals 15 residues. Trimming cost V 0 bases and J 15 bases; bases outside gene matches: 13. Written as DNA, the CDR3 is TGTGCCAGCAGCCAAGAGTATGGACGGGGGGGCCGTTTGTTCTTC. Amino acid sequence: CASSQEYGRGGRLFF.

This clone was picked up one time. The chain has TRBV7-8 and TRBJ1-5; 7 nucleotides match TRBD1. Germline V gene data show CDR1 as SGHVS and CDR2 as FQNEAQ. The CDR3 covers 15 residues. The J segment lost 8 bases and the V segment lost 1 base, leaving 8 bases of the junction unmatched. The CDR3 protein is CASSLGQGLGEPQHF. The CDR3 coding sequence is TGTGCCAGCAGCTTAGGACAGGGACTCGGGGAGCCCCAGCATTTT.

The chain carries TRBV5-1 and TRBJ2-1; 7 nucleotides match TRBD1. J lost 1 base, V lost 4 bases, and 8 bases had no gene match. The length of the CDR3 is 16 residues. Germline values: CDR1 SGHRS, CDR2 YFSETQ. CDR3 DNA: TGCGCCAGCAGCCTTGGACAGGAACCGTCCTACAATGAGCAGTTCTTC. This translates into CASSLGQEPSYNEQFF.